This T cell receptor beta chain was documented in a study of T cells expressing NK-cell markers. Findings and limits, study-wide: Specificity for HCMV among expanded NKG2C+ T cell clones was not established.

The CDR3 spans 13 residues. CDR1 and CDR2 (germline): LNHDA, SQIVND (reference sequence). Worth noting for this clonotype: No antigen is known for it.

One entry per CDR3 protein, without DNA, is what TCRdb gives after re-calling the 5' RACE reads. Found here are more than 120,000 distinct CDR3 sequences; the top ten clones hold roughly 12%. This chain links TRBV19 with TRBJ2-5. Material for sequencing was blood T cells: a sorted CD56 or NKG2C T cell subset, CD4+ or CD8+ T cells, or bulk PBMC T cells (not recorded which). The sequence came from a man between 18 and 29 years old in good health. This chain's CDR3 is CASRPTDQETQYF.